Sequencing of this T cell receptor (beta chain) was carried out in a study of T cells after yellow fever vaccination. Study-level points and caveats: Peaking on day 5 versus 15, the secondary response was faster but weaker.

Trimming took 3 bases from V and 5 from J, leaving 8 bases between them. Germline V gene data show CDR1 as DFQATT and CDR2 as SNEGSKA (reference sequence). There are 12 residues in the CDR3. This clonotype was picked up a small number of times. Its cognate antigen is unknown. The 5'RACE template-switching step produced TCR cDNA and added a universal primer site and UMIs. TCRdb re-called the 5' RACE reads with MiXCR, one entry per CDR3 protein. The sample contains about 340,000 distinct CDR3 sequences, around 12% of which appear only once. The source is a man younger than 35 who received the YFV17D yellow fever vaccine. V and J are TRBV20-1 and TRBJ1-5, with D unclear. This specimen was CD4+ T cells sorted from PBMCs, taken 15 days after the yellow fever booster vaccination. The CDR3 sequence: CSASQRDQPQHF. The CDR3 region has the DNA TGCAGTGCTAGTCAGCGGGATCAGCCCCAGCATTTT.